The rows below give T cell receptor beta chains drawn from one sample of a study of identical twins. TCRdb passed the 5' RACE reads through MiXCR, listing each CDR3 protein once. The table lists about 150,000 distinct CDR3 sequences, under 4.5% of them singletons. Sequencing used memory T cells sorted from blood. These receptors were taken from a man between 18 and 29 years old in good health. Both conserved end residues are part of each CDR3. Each record gives: V gene, J gene, CDR3 protein.

TRBV12-3/TRBV12-4	TRBJ2-7	CASSLYRTNDEQYF
TRBV5-1	TRBJ2-5	CASSLARWTTRQETQYF
TRBV7-2	TRBJ1-5	CASSIGQVDNQPQHF
TRBV21-1	TRBJ2-2	CASSDRQASNTGELFF
TRBV27	TRBJ2-1	CASSYVTGYDNEQFF
TRBV12-3/TRBV12-4	TRBJ2-3	CASSYGGVYTQYF
TRBV7-2	TRBJ2-5	CASSFPSGRGQETQYF
TRBV6-1	TRBJ1-5	CASSIDRGGNQPQHF
TRBV7-6	TRBJ2-7	CASSQTTWDRNEQYF
TRBV15	TRBJ1-1	CATSRREDEAFF
TRBV7-9	TRBJ2-5	CASSLQGLETQYF
TRBV7-2	TRBJ1-5	CASSYDRDQPQHF
TRBV2	TRBJ1-1	CASSEVLVNTEAFF
TRBV12-3/TRBV12-4	TRBJ2-7	CASSLGQWGAYEQYF
TRBV7-9	TRBJ2-2	CASSFMAGGTGELFF
TRBV25-1	TRBJ2-5	CASSESLDRGGETQYF
TRBV5-1	TRBJ2-1	CASSFRDRGYNEQFF
TRBV4-3	TRBJ2-1	CASSQEGLAGANEQFF
TRBV6-1	TRBJ1-5	CASSLTQGNQPQHF
TRBV4-2	TRBJ2-5	CASSKSGTDGETQYF
TRBV5-1	TRBJ1-4	CASSPAQRDEKLFF
TRBV20-1	TRBJ1-2	CSAARQDGYTF
TRBV25-1	TRBJ2-1	CASSHVLAGKNEQFF
TRBV7-6	TRBJ2-3	CASSPVQSLGEITDTQYF